This paragraph reports one TCR beta chain. This clone's antigen is unknown. Base-call qualities are not available, and no considerably larger clone is one nucleotide away. Based on the germline V gene, the CDR1 and CDR2 sequences are MGHRA and YSYEKL. The CDR3, from cysteine to phenylalanine, totals 17 residues. The retained sequence is limited to the CDR3, 51 bases, with the frame set at the first base. Trimming at the junction amounts to 0 bases on V and 6 bases on J, and the germline ends lie 15 bases apart. The cohort consisted of 666 healthy bone marrow donors. At the time of sampling, every cohort member was nominally healthy, though immune exposures that went unrecorded were likely present. The donor tested CMV seronegative and was one of the 352 seronegative cohort members. A peripheral blood sample was provided by each donor, and peripheral blood mononuclear cells were used for TCR beta sequencing. The Qiagen DNeasy Blood Extraction Kit was used to extract genomic DNA from the blood cell samples.

Library creation used the immunoSEQ multiplex PCR assay. For the multiplex PCR, a mixture combining 60 forward primers for TCR Vbeta segments and 13 reverse primers for TCR Jbeta segments was used. A multiplex PCR assay on genomic DNA amplified the CDR3 region of rearranged TCR beta genes. The amplified TCR beta libraries were sequenced on the Illumina HiSeq System as 87-base-pair reads. From the authors' description of their analysis: Across the roughly 600 repertoires, a later analysis counted around 80 million unique TCR beta chains, roughly 11 million of which were shared by at least two donors. A nearest-neighbor algorithm error-corrected the raw reads and collapsed the reads into unique sequences, merging closely related sequences to remove PCR and sequencing errors. To assign V, D and J gene segments, CDR3 sequences were aligned to IMGT reference sequences. For a sequence to be retained, a match of at least six nucleotides to both a V gene segment and a J gene segment was required. A rearrangement counted as productive if the CDR3 had no stop codons and remained in frame with V and J, and every other rearrangement counted as non-productive. CDR3 was defined according to IMGT convention as the region running from the second conserved V-encoded cysteine to the conserved J-encoded phenylalanine. In an earlier analysis of approximately 500 of the donors, sequences lacking an unambiguous match to a single V gene segment were excluded. In an earlier analysis of roughly 500 of the donors, V segments were called functional above 56.7% productive rearrangements and were called segregating when the between-donor standard deviation exceeded 5%. A statistical classification framework was built to diagnose cytomegalovirus status from the catalog of TCR beta chain sequences. A later analysis assigned V and J genes by comparing TCR nucleotide sequences with IMGT/GENE-DB human TR gene sequences. The TCRdist pipeline was used in a later analysis to assign CDR3 sequences and most-parsimonious VDJ recombination scenarios. In a later analysis, each TCR beta chain was defined by its CDR3 amino acid sequence together with its V-gene family, and reads without a unique V-gene family were excluded. A later analysis removed 500 to 600 highly shared, low-generation-probability nucleotide sequences to deal with suspected cross-contamination and a sequencing artifact. In a later analysis, a clonal expansion index was calculated for each public chain from normalized within-repertoire ranks of inferred template counts. Generation probabilities in a later analysis came from a VDJ recombination model fitted to out-of-frame rearrangements, and those results were checked against IGoR. In a later analysis, hypergeometric tests were used to score TCR-TCR, TCR-HLA and TCR-CMV co-occurrence, with a repertoire-size bias correction applied to TCR pairs. To estimate false discovery rates, a later analysis permuted the HLA or CMV assignments 20 times. A later analysis grouped co-occurring TCRs with DBSCAN, adding TCRdist sequence similarity when clustering within HLA-allele-positive subsets. Repertoires with fewer than 30,000 or more than 120,000 public chains were left out of co-occurrence clustering, as were several repertoires with anomalous nucleotide sharing. The clones in this table, taken by TCRdb from immuneACCESS, are in-frame only. Not every clone is retained; where verified, under half of the shortfall comes from an unresolved V gene, and the cause of the rest is unknown. Clone size and the V and J calls come from that table; the DNA yielded D and trimming. The table for this sample lists 150,000 to 200,000 clones; 75% to 90% of them were counted only once. The ten largest clones capture about 2.2% of the sample.

This sample was included in a study of cytomegalovirus exposure and HLA in healthy donors (dated by TCRdb to the late 2010s). Some background on the complete study: In an earlier analysis of some 610 of the donors, around 300 Gb of sequence data and approximately 120 million unique TCR beta sequences from about 179 million T cells were reported. Approximately 310 gigabases of sequencing data and 80 million or so unique TCR sequences were included in an early release covering several hundred HLA-typed donors. Of the roughly 420 genotyped donors, 81% were placed in the genetic ancestry cluster associated with self-reported Caucasian donors. The study aimed to test whether cataloging public T cell receptors could reveal signatures of past pathogen exposure. The study used immunosequencing to profile the T cell repertoires of under 700 subjects and linked those repertoires to cytomegalovirus serostatus. A separate validation cohort of about 110 different subjects was used in addition to the 666-subject first cohort. The study combined high-throughput TCR immunosequencing, statistical association of individual TCRs with disease status, and machine learning to predict cytomegalovirus infection status. A later analysis re-analyzed previously published TCR beta repertoires from about 730 donors and added high-resolution HLA genotyping to study TCR occurrence patterns. The later analysis used no new phenotypic data to find candidate immune exposures, relying instead on TCR beta sequences and their occurrence across donors. To decide whether each TCR beta V gene segment behaved as functional or pseudogenic, an earlier analysis of several hundred of the donors relied on high-throughput TCR beta sequencing. Donor age, sex, ethnicity and CMV serostatus were collected together with the repertoire data. A later genetic analysis took genome-wide SNP genotypes for about 55% of the 666 donors and used that subset as a discovery cohort. Every repertoire in the discovery cohort had been generated on one and the same sequencing platform. HLA typing covered class I and class II loci at four-digit resolution. Typing coverage varied by locus: about 629-630 donors for A, B, C, DRB1 and DQB1; roughly 500 for DQA1; about 600 for DPA1; 450 to 480 for DPB1. Because of strong linkage in the cohort, 4 to 6 DR-DQ haplotypes were treated as single units for association and clustering. Among roughly 400 genotyped donors of the cohort, an average of roughly 230,000 unique TCR beta nucleotide sequences was sequenced per donor, of which approximately 18% were non-productive.

Findings and caveats that apply to the study as a whole: In an earlier analysis of more than 450 of the donors, most TCR beta V segments were observed in productive rearrangements about 87% or about 30% of the time, broadly matching IMGT annotations. A later analysis associated 16,951 TCR beta sequences with specific HLA alleles at a false discovery rate of 0.05. Some IMGT-functional V segments, including TRBV6-2 and TRBV6-3, could not be distinguished by the 87-base-pair reads and were therefore excluded. A later analysis found that most CMV-associated TCR beta chains appeared HLA-restricted, with HLA associations seemingly driven largely by CMV exposure. The earlier analysis of fewer than 750 of the donors excluded roughly 16 rarely observed V segments, including chromosome 9 orphons, because counts were too low. A few of the identified cytomegalovirus-associated TCR beta chains were confirmed in vitro to be specific for cytomegalovirus antigens. According to a later analysis, parvovirus B19, influenza, CMV and Epstein-Barr virus appeared linked to several top co-occurrence clusters. Sequencing depth was assumed to be roughly uniform across donors in the presence/absence analyses, though that assumption may not hold. A further reported finding was that TCR beta sequences accurately predicted the HLA-A and HLA-B alleles for most subjects in the first cohort. In the study, some 160 TCR beta chains were listed as associated with cytomegalovirus. A later genetic analysis associated a missense DCLRE1C variant with V-gene and J-gene trimming of TCR beta chains, and an independent cohort replicated the association. Because HLA typing was unavailable for some donors at each locus, only the typed subset was used in association tests. In this cohort, only TCR beta chains were sequenced, and detectable features were limited by the absence of alpha or paired-chain data. A later analysis found that HLA-associated TCR beta chains were more clonally expanded and had lower generation probabilities than equally common non-associated chains. Immune exposure information for the cohort was limited to CMV serostatus. Across donors, most TCR sequences were observed very rarely, whereas some public TCRs were present in many individuals. It was suggested by the authors that the approach could potentially be generalized to other disease states and immunological phenotypes. In a later analysis, the rate of TCR association differed among HLA loci, with DRB1 alleles having the most associated TCRs and HLA-C alleles having the fewest. The sequencing pipeline was judged likely to have produced a cluster of highly shared sequence variants as a technical artifact. Correlated functional status among segregating V segments might be attributable to linkage disequilibrium, but an unknown experimental factor could not be ruled out. Assigning TCR associations to individual alleles was difficult when HLA alleles, especially DR and DQ, strongly co-occurred. The classifier was reported to diagnose cytomegalovirus status with high specificity and sensitivity in both the original and validation cohorts. In a later genetic analysis, fewer N-insertions in productive TCRs were reported among donors in an Asian-associated ancestry cluster than the approximately 710-donor mean.

Material for sequencing was PBMCs. The source is a male donor in good health and CMV-seronegative. The chain joins TRBV4-1 to TRBJ1-6, with the D gene not confidently named. The nucleotide sequence is TGCGCCAGCAGCCAAGATAGTTGGGCAGGAATTAATTCACCCCTCCACTTT. Its amino acids are CASSQDSWAGINSPLHF.